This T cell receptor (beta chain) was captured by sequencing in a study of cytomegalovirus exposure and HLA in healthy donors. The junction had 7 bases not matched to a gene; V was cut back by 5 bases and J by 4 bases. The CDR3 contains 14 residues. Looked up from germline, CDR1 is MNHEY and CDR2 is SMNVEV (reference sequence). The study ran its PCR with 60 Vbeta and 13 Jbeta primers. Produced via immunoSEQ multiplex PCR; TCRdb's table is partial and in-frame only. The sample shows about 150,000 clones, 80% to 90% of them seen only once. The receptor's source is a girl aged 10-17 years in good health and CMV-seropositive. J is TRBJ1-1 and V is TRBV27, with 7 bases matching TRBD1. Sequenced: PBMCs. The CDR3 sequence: CASSPRTGSTEAFF. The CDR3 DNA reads TGTGCCAGCAGTCCACGGACAGGAAGCACTGAAGCTTTCTTT.